Below, 25 T cell receptor beta chains from the same sample are listed, as sequenced in a study of PD-1 blockade in mismatch repair-deficient tumors. TCRdb's copy holds only in-frame clones and misses some; the assay was immunoSEQ multiplex PCR. This sample has tens of thousands of clones; about 84% occur once, and the top ten carry about 8%. The sample in question was peripheral blood, obtained around 19 weeks after starting pembrolizumab. These receptor sequences come from an adult with mismatch repair-deficient cancer.

Details on this clone: Mismatch with germline at one junction end may stem from a read error. The chain employs TRBV7-7 and TRBJ2-1; 8 nucleotides agree with TRBD2. CDR1 is SSHAT and CDR2 is FNYEAQ in the germline V gene (reference sequence). CDR3 length: 14 residues. CDR3 DNA sequence: TGTGCTAGCAGCCAGGGACTAGGGGTCAATGAGCAGTTCTTC. Protein product: CASSQGLGVNEQFF.

The chain couples TRBV5-6 to TRBJ2-5; 8 nucleotides match TRBD2. The CDR3 length is 15 residues. The V gene's germline CDR1 is SGHDT and CDR2 YYEEEE. Trimming took 4 bases from V and 9 from J; bases not matched to a gene: 14. The DNA of the CDR3 is TGTGCCAGCAGCCGGACTAGCTCGGGCCTTTACCCCCAGTACTTC. Its protein product is CASSRTSSGLYPQYF.

This clone has just a few counts. V usage is TRBV7-2 and J usage is TRBJ1-5; D uncertain. Germline CDR1 SGHTA, CDR2 FQGNSA. The V end lost 5 bases, the J end lost 5 bases, and 7 bases lay between the germline ends. The CDR3 length is 12 residues. The CDR3 DNA is TGTGCCAGCAGCATGGATTATCAGCCCCAGCATTTT. Its translation is CASSMDYQPQHF.

CDR3 region: CASSPSSDSNQPQHF. Here the CDR3 DNA reads TGTGCCAGCTCACCTTCGTCCGATAGCAATCAGCCCCAGCATTTT. The chain uses TRBV18 and TRBJ1-5; unclear D gene. Germline V gene lookup returns CDR1 KGHSH and CDR2 LQKENI. V was pared by 3 bases and J by 0 bases, with 9 bases between. This CDR3 region has 15 residues.

This CDR3 is CASSYNGALAGLAGELFF. DNA of the CDR3: TGTGCCAGCAGCTACAACGGTGCACTAGCGGGACTAGCCGGGGAGCTGTTTTTT. V and J are TRBV27 and TRBJ2-2; 10 bases line up with TRBD2. The CDR3 covers 18 residues. The V segment lost 6 bases and the J segment 6 bases; nucleotides outside the gene matches: 16. Germline assignment: CDR1 MNHEY and CDR2 SMNVEV (reference sequence).

The chain carries TRBV5-4 and TRBJ2-3; D is perhaps TRBD2 (5 bases). Trimming removed 5 bases from V and 2 bases from J, with 9 bases in between. This CDR3 has 13 amino acids. Germline V gene sequence: CDR1 SGHNT, CDR2 YYREEE (reference sequence). The CDR3 DNA reads as TGTGCCAGCAGTTCCCGGGACACAGATACGCAGTATTTT. Residues: CASSSRDTDTQYF.

This sequence joins TRBV9 and TRBJ2-1; 8 positions agree with TRBD2. Germline trimming cut 1 base from V and 0 bases from J; bases unmatched to any gene: 3. This CDR3 is built from 16 residues. Germline-derived CDR1 and CDR2 are SGDLS and YYNGEE. CDR3 in amino acids: CASSVTGGSSYNEQFF. DNA of the CDR3: TGTGCCAGCAGCGTAACGGGGGGGAGCTCCTACAATGAGCAGTTCTTC.

The V call is TRBV7-2, the J call TRBJ2-4; TRBD2 matches at 7 bases. The germline V gene encodes CDR1 SGHTA and CDR2 FQGNSA. The CDR3 contains 15 residues. The V segment lost 5 bases and the J segment 6 bases; nucleotides outside the gene matches: 10. CDR3 amino acids: CASSPRQRDVNIQYF. CDR3 in DNA: TGTGCCAGCAGCCCTAGGCAGCGGGACGTAAACATTCAGTACTTC.

This chain joins TRBV20-1 and TRBJ1-1, with D possibly matching TRBD1 (5 bases). Germline values: CDR1 DFQATT, CDR2 SNEGSKA (reference sequence). Trimming removed 0 bases from V and 11 bases from J, with 10 bases in between. The CDR3 spans 11 residues. The chain's CDR3 is CSARDLWGAFF. The CDR3 DNA follows: TGCAGTGCTAGAGATCTCTGGGGGGCTTTCTTT.

V gene TRBV5-5 combines with J gene TRBJ2-7, with 11 bases that match TRBD2. This CDR3 region has 15 residues. CDR1 SGHKS and CDR2 YYEKEE come from the germline V gene (reference sequence). V lost 5 bases to trimming and J lost 5 bases; unmatched junction nucleotides: 9. The CDR3 is CASSLSGRAFHEQYF. The CDR3 region has the DNA TGTGCCAGCAGTCTTAGCGGGAGGGCCTTCCACGAGCAGTACTTC.

The chain joins TRBV11-3 to TRBJ2-7, with D maybe TRBD1 (6 bases). The CDR3 spans 14 residues. V was trimmed by 1 base and J by 6 bases, leaving 13 bases between them. Per the germline V gene, CDR1 is SGHNT and CDR2 is YENEEA. CDR3: CASSLGGQLIEQYF. The CDR3 DNA sequence: TGTGCCAGCAGCTTAGGAGGACAGCTTATCGAGCAGTACTTC.

CDR3 bases: TGTGCCAGCAGCGTTACTAGCGGGAGTTTTGACGAGCAGTACTTC. It specifies CASSVTSGSFDEQYF. The chain uses TRBV5-4 and TRBJ2-7; 11 nucleotides line up with TRBD2. The CDR3 is made up of 15 amino acids. V was pared by 4 bases and J by 5 bases, with 8 bases of the junction left unmatched. Germline CDR1 reads SGHNT; CDR2 reads YYREEE (reference sequence).

The chain combines TRBV9 with TRBJ2-1; 9 nucleotides match TRBD2. The CDR3 length is 15 residues. Trimming cost V 0 bases and J 5 bases; bases outside gene matches: 3. Germline V gene sequence: CDR1 SGDLS, CDR2 YYNGEE. CDR3 amino acids: CASSVAGTSNNEQFF. In DNA, the CDR3 is TGTGCCAGCAGCGTAGCCGGGACTAGCAACAATGAGCAGTTCTTC.

This chain uses TRBV28 with TRBJ2-2; D remains ambiguous. Trimming pared 4 bases from V and 4 bases from J, leaving 22 bases between. The CDR3 consists of 18 residues. In germline, CDR1 is MDHEN, CDR2 SYDVKM. CDR3 in amino acids: CASSSPVQLQLGTGELFF. As DNA, the CDR3 is TGTGCCAGCAGTTCCCCCGTCCAATTACAGTTGGGCACCGGGGAGCTGTTTTTT.

The chain couples TRBV11-2 to TRBJ2-2; no clear D gene. V was pared by 1 base and J by 9 bases, with 9 bases between. Germline CDR1 SGHAT, CDR2 FQNNGV. The CDR3 length is 13 residues. The CDR3 bases are TGTGCCAGCAGCTTAGCGCCCTTTAGGGAGCTGTTTTTT. This encodes CASSLAPFRELFF.

This clone was detected ten times or more. J is TRBJ2-5 and V is TRBV18; a possible D gene is TRBD2 (6 bases). Trimming shortened V by 3 bases and J by 6 bases, and 8 bases separated the two germline ends. The CDR3 totals 12 residues. Germline lookup yields CDR1 KGHSH and CDR2 LQKENI. CDR3 sequence (DNA): TGTGCCAGCTCACCGGAGGGAAAGACCCAGTACTTC. Its protein is CASSPEGKTQYF. Full variable domain (missing parts from reference TRBV18 and TRBJ2-5): NAGVMQNPRHLVRRRGQEARLRCSPMKGHSHVYWYRQLPEEGLKFMVYLQKENIIDESGMPKERFSAEFPKEGPSILRIQQVVRGDSAAYFCASSPEGKTQYFGPGTRLLVL.

The V gene is TRBV30, the J gene TRBJ2-1, with 15 bases matching TRBD2. Trimming at V came to 5 bases and at J to 8 bases, leaving 13 bases not matched to a gene. The germline gives CDR1 GTSNPN, CDR2 SVGIG (reference sequence). This CDR3 region has 17 residues. For the CDR3, the DNA is TGTGCCTGGGAAGGACTAGCGGGAGGGCCTAACCCCCATGAGCAGTTCTTC. This encodes CAWEGLAGGPNPHEQFF.

This clone was seen only once. This chain joins TRBV19 and TRBJ1-1, with a possible D match to TRBD1 (5 bases). The CDR3 has 11 residues. The germline gives CDR1 LNHDA, CDR2 SQIVND (reference sequence). V was pared by 7 bases and J by 6 bases, with 9 bases between. The CDR3 loop reads CASTGLSEAFF. For the CDR3, the DNA is TGTGCCAGTACAGGGTTGTCTGAAGCTTTCTTT.

This clone occurred a few times. V gene TRBV19 combines with J gene TRBJ2-1; D perhaps matches TRBD1 (6 bases). CDR1 LNHDA and CDR2 SQIVND come from the germline V gene (reference sequence). This CDR3 is built from 18 residues. The V end lost 2 bases, the J end lost 2 bases, and 19 bases lay between the germline ends. CDR3 residues: CASSIRDIFLRAYNEQFF. The CDR3, as DNA: TGTGCCAGTAGTATAAGGGACATCTTCTTGAGGGCCTACAATGAGCAGTTCTTC.

The rearrangement uses TRBV11-2 and TRBJ2-2; 9 nucleotides match TRBD1. The germline gives CDR1 SGHAT, CDR2 FQNNGV. The CDR3 totals 17 residues. V lost 5 bases, J lost 0 bases, and 7 bases stayed unmatched. The CDR3 loop reads CASSARRQGANTGELFF. Written as DNA, the CDR3 is TGTGCCAGCAGCGCAAGGCGACAGGGGGCGAACACCGGGGAGCTGTTTTTT.

The chain carries TRBV27 and TRBJ2-2; 11 bases map to TRBD1. J gave up 5 bases and V 5 bases, and 4 bases lay outside the gene matches. CDR1 and CDR2 from the germline V gene are MNHEY and SMNVEV (reference sequence). The CDR3 has 15 residues. The CDR3 coding sequence is TGTGCCAGCAGTAGGGACAGGGGGATGACCGGGGAGCTGTTTTTT. It encodes CASSRDRGMTGELFF.

By proportion, this clone is medium-sized. The chain has TRBV11-3 and TRBJ2-1; possible D gene TRBD2, 6 bases. The CDR3 length is 13 residues. V lost 5 bases, J lost 5 bases, and 10 bases lay in between. Looked up from germline, CDR1 is SGHNT and CDR2 is YENEEA. The chain's CDR3 is CASSGGSNNEQFF. The DNA of the CDR3 is TGTGCCAGCAGCGGGGGGTCAAACAATGAGCAGTTCTTC.

In this sample, this clone turned up once. This CDR3 reads CASSLGSGAGNTIYF. CDR3 bases: TGTGCCAGCAGCTTGGGGTCAGGGGCTGGAAACACCATATATTTT. The chain is built from TRBV7-9 and TRBJ1-3; maybe TRBD1 (6 bases). Trimming pared 3 bases from V and 2 bases from J, leaving 11 bases between. Germline assignment: CDR1 SEHNR and CDR2 FQNEAQ (reference sequence). The CDR3 runs 15 residues.

V usage is TRBV19 and J usage is TRBJ2-4, with D possibly matching TRBD1 (6 bases). Germline CDR1 is LNHDA and CDR2 is SQIVND (reference sequence). V dropped 3 bases and J dropped 7 bases, with 7 bases sitting between them. This CDR3 is 12 amino acids long. CDR3 DNA: TGTGCCAGTAGTATTACAGGGAACATTCAGTACTTC. Its protein is CASSITGNIQYF.

This chain links TRBV5-4 with TRBJ2-1; D unresolved. Germline V gene data show CDR1 as SGHNT and CDR2 as YYREEE (reference sequence). V was cut by 0 bases and J by 4 bases, with 5 bases left in between. The CDR3 has 13 residues. CDR3 sequence reads: CASSLGGYNEQFF. Here the CDR3 DNA reads TGTGCCAGCAGCTTGGGGGGTTACAATGAGCAGTTCTTC.